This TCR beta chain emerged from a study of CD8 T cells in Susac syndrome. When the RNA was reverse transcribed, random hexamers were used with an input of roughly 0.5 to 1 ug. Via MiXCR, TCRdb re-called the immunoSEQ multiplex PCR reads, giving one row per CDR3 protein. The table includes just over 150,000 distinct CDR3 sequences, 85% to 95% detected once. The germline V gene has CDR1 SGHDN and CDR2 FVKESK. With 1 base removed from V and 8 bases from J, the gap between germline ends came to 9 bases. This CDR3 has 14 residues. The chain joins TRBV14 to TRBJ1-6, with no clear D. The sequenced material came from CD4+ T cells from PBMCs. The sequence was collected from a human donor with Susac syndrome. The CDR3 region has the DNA TGTGCCAGCAGCCAAGCTGCGGCGCATTCACCCCTCCACTTT. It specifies CASSQAAAHSPLHF. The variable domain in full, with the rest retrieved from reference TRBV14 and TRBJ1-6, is EAGVTQFPSHSVIEKGQTVTLRCDPISGHDNLYWYRRVMGKEIKFLLHFVKESKQDESGMPNNRFLAERTGGTYSTLKVQPAELEDSGVYFCASSQAAAHSPLHFGNGTRLTVT.